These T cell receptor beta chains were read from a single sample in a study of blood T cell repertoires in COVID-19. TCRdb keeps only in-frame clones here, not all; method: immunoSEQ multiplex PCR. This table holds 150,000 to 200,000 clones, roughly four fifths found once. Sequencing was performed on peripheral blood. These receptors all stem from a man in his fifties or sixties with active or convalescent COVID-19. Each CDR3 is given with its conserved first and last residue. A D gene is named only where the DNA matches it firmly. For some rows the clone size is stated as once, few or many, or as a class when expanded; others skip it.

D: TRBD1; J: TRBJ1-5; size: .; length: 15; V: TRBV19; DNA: TGTGCCAGTAGTTTTGCAGGGGGAGCCAATCAGCCCCAGCATTTT; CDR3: CASSFAGGANQPQHF
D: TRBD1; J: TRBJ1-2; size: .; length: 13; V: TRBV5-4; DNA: TGTGCCAGCAGCTTGTCAGGGGGCGGTGGCTACACCTTC; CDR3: CASSLSGGGGYTF
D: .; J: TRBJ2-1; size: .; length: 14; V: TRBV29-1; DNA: TGCAGCGTTGTGGCAGGACTCTCCTACAATGAGCAGTTCTTC; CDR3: CSVVAGLSYNEQFF
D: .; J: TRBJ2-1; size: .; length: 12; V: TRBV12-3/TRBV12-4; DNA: TGTGCCAGTGCGAGGCCGGGAAATGAGCAGTTCTTC; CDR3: CASARPGNEQFF
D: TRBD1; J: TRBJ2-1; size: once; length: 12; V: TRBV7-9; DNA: TGTGCCAGCACCAACCAGGGGGATGAGCAGTTCTTC; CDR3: CASTNQGDEQFF
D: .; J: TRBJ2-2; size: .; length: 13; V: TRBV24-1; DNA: TGTGCCACCAGACAGGGTGTCACCGGGGAGCTGTTTTTT; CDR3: CATRQGVTGELFF
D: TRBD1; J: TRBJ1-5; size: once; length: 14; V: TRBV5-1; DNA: TGCGCCAGCAGCGTGACAGGGGGGGAACAGCCCCAGCATTTT; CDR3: CASSVTGGEQPQHF
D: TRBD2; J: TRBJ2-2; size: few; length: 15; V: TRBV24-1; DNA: TGTGCCACCAGTCCCTCGGCGGGGGACCACGGGGAGCTGTTTTTT; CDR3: CATSPSAGDHGELFF
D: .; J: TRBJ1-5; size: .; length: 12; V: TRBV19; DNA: TGTGCCAGTAACAACGGGGGGTTTCCCCAGCATTTT; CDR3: CASNNGGFPQHF
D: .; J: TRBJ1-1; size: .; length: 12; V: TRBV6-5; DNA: TGTGCCGCCGGCGGGGCCCGCAGAGAAGCTTTCTTT; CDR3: CAAGGARREAFF
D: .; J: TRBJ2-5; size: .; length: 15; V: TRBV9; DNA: TGTGCCAGCAGCGTAAGGGGGGCAGGGGGAGAGACCCAGTACTTC; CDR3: CASSVRGAGGETQYF
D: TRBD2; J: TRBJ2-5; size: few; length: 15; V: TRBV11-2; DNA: TGTGCCAGCAGCCTGGGGACTAAGTACCAAGAGACCCAGTACTTC; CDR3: CASSLGTKYQETQYF
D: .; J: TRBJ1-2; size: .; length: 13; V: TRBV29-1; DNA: TGCAGCTCTCTCGGTGTCGGCGGCTATGGCTACACCTTC; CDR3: CSSLGVGGYGYTF
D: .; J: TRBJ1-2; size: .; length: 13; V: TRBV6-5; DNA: TGTGCCAGCAGTTTACAGGGTGACTCTGGCTACACCTTC; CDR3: CASSLQGDSGYTF
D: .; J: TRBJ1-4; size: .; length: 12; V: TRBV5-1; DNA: TGCGCCAGCATGGGCCAGGATGCAAAACTGTTTTTT; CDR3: CASMGQDAKLFF
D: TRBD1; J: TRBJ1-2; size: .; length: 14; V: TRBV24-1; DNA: TGTGCCACCAGTGATCCCGGACAGGGTTATGGCTACACCTTC; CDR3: CATSDPGQGYGYTF
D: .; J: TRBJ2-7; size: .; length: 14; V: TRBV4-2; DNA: TGTGCCAGCAGCCAAGAGGGCAGGGTCTACGAGCAGTACTTC; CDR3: CASSQEGRVYEQYF
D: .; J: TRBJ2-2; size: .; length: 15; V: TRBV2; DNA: TGTGCCACCCCACCGGGGCGGGGGAACACCGGGGAGCTGTTTTTT; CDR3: CATPPGRGNTGELFF
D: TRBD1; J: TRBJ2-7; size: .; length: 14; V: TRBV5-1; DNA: TGCGCCAGCAGCTCGGGACAGGCGAGCTACGAGCAGTACTTC; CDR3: CASSSGQASYEQYF
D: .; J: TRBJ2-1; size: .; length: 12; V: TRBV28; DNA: TGTGCCAGCAGTTTATCCAGGAATGAGCAGTTCTTC; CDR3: CASSLSRNEQFF
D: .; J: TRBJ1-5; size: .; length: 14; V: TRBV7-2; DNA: TGTGCCAGCAGCTTAGCCCCGAGCAATCAGCCCCAGCATTTT; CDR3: CASSLAPSNQPQHF
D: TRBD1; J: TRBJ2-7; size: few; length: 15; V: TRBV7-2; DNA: TGTGCCAGCAGCTCCGCGGGACAGGCTGTCTACGAGCAGTACTTC; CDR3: CASSSAGQAVYEQYF